The sequence of this TCR beta chain was determined in a study of OX40 agonist ivuxolimab in advanced cancers. Per the germline V gene, CDR1 is SGHDN and CDR2 is FVKESK. V lost 3 bases and J lost 10, with 9 bases in between. The CDR3 consists of 11 residues. Repertoires were generated with immunoSEQ multiplex PCR, while TCRdb's copy carries only in-frame clones and drops some. Here the sample spans 60,000 to 85,000 clones, around 80% being singletons. The J gene is TRBJ1-2, the V gene TRBV14; D perhaps matches TRBD1 (6 bases). The sequence came from an adult with an advanced solid tumor such as melanoma, head and neck, liver or kidney cancer. The sample in question was CD4+ or CD8+ T cells sorted from blood, obtained in a trial of the OX40 agonist ivuxolimab. In nucleotides, the CDR3 is TGTGCCAGCAGCCAGCAGGGGTACTACACCTTC. Its translation: CASSQQGYYTF.